What follows describes a single T cell receptor beta chain. The CDR3 length is 15 residues. V shed 0 bases and J shed 7 bases, with 15 bases lying between them. CDR1 is LNHNV, CDR2 YYDKDF, per germline (reference sequence). These data are taken from a study of blood T cell repertoires in COVID-19. Study at large: The United States, Italy and Spain were the sources of the acute and convalescent COVID-19 samples.

Clones were sequenced by immunoSEQ multiplex PCR, and TCRdb holds only the in-frame ones, with some missing. The table shows about 170,000 clones, with just over 85% occurring only once. This rearrangement joins TRBV15 to TRBJ1-2, with D possibly matching TRBD1 (6 bases). The sample consisted of peripheral blood. The clonotype comes from a man between 45 and 60 years old with active or convalescent COVID-19. The CDR3 spells CATSRDRTGSSGYTF. The CDR3 DNA is TGTGCCACCAGCAGAGATCGAACAGGGAGTAGTGGCTACACCTTC. The complete variable domain, with remaining parts taken from reference TRBV15 and TRBJ1-2, reads DAMVIQNPRYQVTQFGKPVTLSCSQTLNHNVMYWYQQKSSQAPKLLFHYYDKDFNNEADTPDNFQSRRPNTSFCFLDIRSPGLGDTAMYLCATSRDRTGSSGYTFGSGTRLTVV.